The rows below give T cell receptor beta chains drawn from one sample of a study of shared clonotypes between healthy human individuals. Repertoires were generated with immunoSEQ multiplex PCR, while TCRdb's copy carries only in-frame clones and drops some. The profile shows 2.3 million or so clones, 93% of them singletons. Material: naive CD4+ T cells from PBMCs. These receptors all come from a man aged 18-30 years in good health. Some clones in this sample may be carry-over from other donors' samples. The CDR3 runs from the conserved cysteine through the conserved F or W. The D gene is left open where the match is weak. The listing skips clone size in some rows; elsewhere it reads once, few, many or a size class.

v_gene	j_gene	d_gene	abundance	len	CDR3aa	CDR3nt
TRBV19	TRBJ1-2	-	-	12	CATGGGSRGYTF	TGTGCCACTGGTGGGGGGTCCCGTGGCTACACCTTC
TRBV5-1	TRBJ2-7	TRBD2	-	15	CASNPSGASSYEQYF	TGCGCCAGCAATCCTAGCGGTGCTAGCTCCTACGAGCAGTACTTC
TRBV6-5	TRBJ2-7	-	-	15	CASSYRHTVSYEQYF	TGTGCCAGCAGTTACCGCCACACCGTCTCCTACGAGCAGTACTTC
TRBV27	TRBJ2-3	-	-	15	CASRRTSPSTDTQYF	TGTGCCAGCAGGAGGACAAGCCCCAGCACAGATACGCAGTATTTT
TRBV7-2	TRBJ1-4	TRBD1	-	15	CASSLQGGFGEKLFF	TGTGCCAGCAGTCTGCAAGGGGGCTTTGGCGAAAAACTGTTTTTT
TRBV7-2	TRBJ1-2	-	-	18	CASSLVKARKLTNYGYTF	TGTGCCAGCAGCTTAGTGAAGGCCAGGAAACTGACTAACTATGGCTACACCTTC
TRBV28	TRBJ1-2	-	-	14	CASSREGVKNGYTF	TGTGCCAGCAGTAGGGAAGGGGTGAAGAATGGCTACACCTTC
TRBV28	TRBJ1-5	-	-	12	CASSFPDQPQHF	TGTGCCAGCAGTTTTCCAGATCAGCCCCAGCATTTT
TRBV18	TRBJ1-3	TRBD1	-	16	CASSQTGTGNGNTIYF	TGTGCCAGCTCACAGACCGGGACAGGGAACGGAAACACCATATATTTT
TRBV6-6	TRBJ1-1	-	-	15	CASILSSAGTTEAFF	TGTGCCAGCATTCTCTCCTCGGCAGGGACCACTGAAGCTTTCTTT
TRBV5-1	TRBJ1-3	-	-	15	CASSLATGLGNTIYF	TGCGCCAGCAGCTTGGCCACAGGGTTAGGAAACACCATATATTTT
TRBV9	TRBJ1-1	TRBD1	-	14	CASSVTGIGTEAFF	TGTGCCAGCAGCGTGACAGGGATAGGGACTGAAGCTTTCTTT
TRBV2	TRBJ1-3	-	-	15	CASSEAQGQRNTIYF	TGTGCCAGCAGTGAAGCTCAGGGGCAGAGGAACACCATATATTTT
TRBV5-5	TRBJ2-2	-	few	13	CASSLGTHGELFF	TGTGCCAGCAGCCTCGGGACGCACGGGGAGCTGTTTTTT
TRBV5-1	TRBJ2-5	TRBD2	-	16	CASSPEAGAGWETQYF	TGCGCCAGCAGCCCGGAGGCGGGAGCGGGCTGGGAGACCCAGTACTTC
TRBV6-6	TRBJ2-7	-	-	13	CASADMDTYEQYF	TGTGCCAGCGCGGATATGGACACCTACGAGCAGTACTTC
TRBV20-1	TRBJ2-5	-	-	10	CSAPWETQYF	TGCAGTGCCCCTTGGGAGACCCAGTACTTC
TRBV2	TRBJ1-5	-	-	13	CASSEAPHQPQHF	TGTGCCAGCAGTGAAGCGCCCCATCAGCCCCAGCATTTT
TRBV4-1	TRBJ2-7	TRBD2	-	18	CASSQGLAGGPPSYEQYF	TGCGCCAGCAGCCAGGGACTAGCGGGAGGCCCACCCTCCTACGAGCAGTACTTC
TRBV5-1	TRBJ2-3	TRBD2	-	16	CASSFRLAVTTDTQYF	TGCGCCAGCAGCTTCCGACTAGCGGTGACCACAGATACGCAGTATTTT
TRBV27	TRBJ2-7	-	once	14	CASSFKAVSYEQYF	TGTGCCAGCAGTTTCAAGGCCGTCTCCTACGAGCAGTACTTC
TRBV6-5	TRBJ2-7	-	-	14	CASSPRVLHYEQYF	TGTGCCAGCTCCCCACGGGTACTCCACTACGAGCAGTACTTC
TRBV13	TRBJ2-7	TRBD1	-	15	CASSGGDRDRDEQYF	TGTGCCAGCAGTGGAGGGGACAGGGACAGGGACGAGCAGTACTTC
TRBV5-6	TRBJ2-7	TRBD2	-	19	CASSFDQREGLYPAYEQYF	TGTGCCAGCAGCTTTGACCAGCGGGAGGGCCTATATCCAGCCTACGAGCAGTACTTC
TRBV10-3	TRBJ2-1	TRBD2	few	17	CAISGTEGLVHRNEQFF	TGTGCCATCAGTGGCACCGAAGGACTAGTTCATCGCAATGAGCAGTTCTTC
TRBV28	TRBJ2-1	TRBD2	-	15	CASSYSGRAHNEQFF	TGTGCCAGCAGTTATAGCGGGAGGGCCCACAATGAGCAGTTCTTC